This T cell receptor (beta chain) was observed in a study of cytomegalovirus exposure and HLA in healthy donors (TCRdb year 2017). Concerning the study at large: According to a later analysis, the roughly 130 validation repertoires were produced on the same platform as the roughly 700 repertoires of the first cohort. The study aimed to test whether cataloging public T cell receptors could reveal signatures of past pathogen exposure. Besides the first cohort of hundreds of subjects, a separate validation cohort made up of over 100 different subjects was used. The study combined high-throughput TCR immunosequencing, statistical association of individual TCRs with disease status, and machine learning to predict cytomegalovirus infection status. Overall results and qualifications from the work: The classifier was reported to diagnose cytomegalovirus status with high specificity and sensitivity in both the original cohort and the validation cohort. A total of fewer than 200 TCR beta chains were listed by the study as associated with cytomegalovirus. While some public TCRs were present in many individuals, most TCR sequences turned up only very rarely across donors. The validation cohort had no HLA typing available for a later analysis, so co-occurrence within that cohort was assessed over all 130 or so repertoires. The authors suggested that the approach could potentially be extended to other disease states and immunological phenotypes. In vitro tests confirmed that three of the cytomegalovirus-associated TCR beta chains recognize cytomegalovirus antigens. A later analysis found that TCRs clustered in the first cohort also tended to co-occur in the 95 to 150 validation repertoires, with more than 90% of cluster scores above 0.

The receptor library was made with the immunoSEQ multiplex PCR assay. Regarding the original processing steps: To diagnose cytomegalovirus status from the catalog of TCR beta chain sequences, a statistical classification framework was built. Held by TCRdb, this immuneACCESS table contains in-frame sequences only and omits some clones. Under half of the omission traces to an unresolved V gene where checked; the cause of the rest is unknown. That table supplies the V and J calls and clone size; D and trimming were determined from the DNA. The sample table lists about 95,000 clones, around 85% of them with a count of one. In total, the top ten clones hold 20% to 25% of the sample. Comments on this clone: The antigen this receptor binds is unknown. The input lacks base qualities; no much larger clone sits a single base away.

The CDR3 holds 15 amino acids from the cysteine to the valine. CDR3 DNA only is kept here, 45 bases in frame from base 1. Based on the germline V gene (reference sequence), the CDR1 and CDR2 sequences are SEHNR and FQNEAQ. Trimming costs V 1 base and J 6 bases, and their ends lie 16 bases apart. Donors formed part of the validation cohort, which comprised some 120 subjects and was distinct from the first cohort of under 850 subjects. The TCR sequence derives from a man between 18 and 35 years old in good health and CMV-seropositive. The rearrangement combines TRBV7-9 with TRBJ2-7; the D gene is possibly TRBD1, with 7 bases matching. The specimen sequenced was PBMCs. The CDR3 reads as follows: CASSLGGAGGTEQYV. The DNA sequence reads TGTGCCAGCAGCTTAGGGGGGGCAGGGGGTACCGAGCAGTACGTC.